This T cell receptor (beta chain) was identified in a study of OX40 agonist ivuxolimab in advanced cancers. Study summary: It was ivuxolimab, an agonistic anti-OX40 (CD134) antibody, that patients were treated with. Findings and caveats of the study: With doses of 0.1 to 3.0 mg/kg, CD4+ and CD8+ blood T cells had undergone clonal expansion by week 6.

On this clone: The antigen is undetermined.

Systemic immunosuppression or a history of autoimmune disease excluded patients. Sampling of blood occurred at baseline, cycle 4 day 1, and cycle 7 day 1. Produced via immunoSEQ multiplex PCR; TCRdb's table is partial and in-frame only. This sample has some 86,000 clones, with approximately 91% found just once. This material consisted of CD4+ or CD8+ T cells sorted from blood, taken in a trial of the OX40 agonist ivuxolimab. The sequence derives from an adult with an advanced solid tumor such as melanoma, head and neck, liver or kidney cancer.

CDR3 amino acids: CASSPMTGSYEQYF. The DNA for the CDR3 is TGCGCCAGCAGCCCGATGACGGGATCCTACGAGCAGTACTTC. The chain links TRBV5-1 to TRBJ2-7; D is perhaps TRBD2 (5 bases). The V gene's germline CDR1 is SGHRS and CDR2 YFSETQ. V was trimmed by 4 bases and J by 1 base, leaving 12 bases between them. This CDR3 has 14 residues.